The 7 T cell receptor beta chains listed next were all sequenced from one sample in a study of regulatory T cells in long-lasting Graves disease. Assembly of TCR beta libraries relied on iRepertoire HTBI primers together with Arm-PCR of CDR3 regions. TCRdb redid the calling of the multiplex PCR reads with MiXCR, one entry per CDR3 protein. The sample carries 200,000 to 250,000 distinct CDR3 sequences, just over 20% recorded once. This sample's time point: newly diagnosed GD, antithyroid drugs for less than 3 months. Construction of the TCR library relied on RNA isolated from PBMCs. The sample consisted of peripheral blood mononuclear cells (PBMCs), taken at new diagnosis, from a patient treated with antithyroid drugs. These receptors were taken from a female donor with Graves disease.

Note on this clonotype: A read error is the likely source, as a far larger clone sits one nucleotide away. The genes are TRBV7-8 and TRBJ2-7; D perhaps matches TRBD1 (5 bases). Germline CDR1 and CDR2: SGHVS and FQNEAQ. This CDR3 contains 12 residues. CDR3 residues: CASSTTQGTQCF. The CDR3 coding sequence is TGTGCCAGCAGTACTACCCAGGGTACGCAGTGCTTC.

Comment on this clonotype: A much larger clonotype is one base distant, so this may be a read error. This chain joins TRBV6-1 and TRBJ1-1; maybe TRBD1 (5 bases). The CDR3 covers 14 residues. V was cut by 6 bases and J by 1 base, with 12 bases left in between. CDR1 MNHNS and CDR2 SASEGT come from the germline V gene. The CDR3 spells CASRKDTSNTEAFF. In DNA form, the CDR3 reads TGTGCCAGCAGGAAGGACACTTCGAACACTGAAGCTTTCTTT.

As regards this clonotype: A read error likely explains this, since a far larger clone differs by one base. The rearrangement uses TRBV11-3 and TRBJ2-7, with no clear D. V gave up 6 bases and J gave up 5 bases, with 20 bases separating them. Germline CDR1 SGHNT, CDR2 YENEEA. The CDR3 runs 15 residues. The chain's CDR3 is CASRALGRPIHEQYF. As DNA, the CDR3 is TGTGCCAGCAGGGCACTGGGAAGACCAATCCACGAGCAGTACTTC.

This clonotype appeared many times. The rearrangement joins TRBV9 to TRBJ1-4; D might be TRBD1 (5 bases). CDR3 size: 15 residues. V lost 2 bases and J 8 bases, leaving 16 bases between the germline ends. Germline values: CDR1 SGDLS, CDR2 YYNGEE. CDR3 DNA sequence: TGTGCCAGCAGCGTCCTGGGGGGTTCAGGAGAAAAACTGTTTTTT. Its translation: CASSVLGGSGEKLFF.

Concerning this clonotype: A far larger clone is only one base removed, so a read error is likely. The chain has TRBV5-4 and TRBJ2-3; a weak D match, TRBD2 (6 bases). The germline V gene encodes CDR1 SGHNT and CDR2 YYREEE (reference sequence). Trimming cost V 4 bases and J 8 bases, with 11 bases left between them. CDR3 size: 12 residues. The CDR3 DNA sequence: TGTGCCAGCAGCCCGCGGGGTGGTACGCAGTATTTT. This sequence encodes CASSPRGGTQYF.

This clonotype was seen repeatedly, ten times or more. The chain uses TRBV6-5 and TRBJ2-5, with 12 bases that match TRBD2. Germline V gives CDR1 MNHEY, CDR2 SVGAGI. Trimming removed 2 bases from V and 7 bases from J; junction bases left unmatched: 11. This CDR3 spans 17 amino acids. The DNA of the CDR3 is TGTGCCAGCAGTTACCCAGGACTAGCGGGGCATGGATGGACCCAGTACTTC. This gives the protein CASSYPGLAGHGWTQYF.

This clonotype was found a few times. Here the CDR3 reads CASRPHYTGELFF. The CDR3 DNA reads TGTGCCAGCAGGCCCCACTACACCGGGGAGCTGTTTTTT. This chain connects TRBV6-1 to TRBJ2-2, with no clear D. Between the trimmed V and J ends, which lost 6 bases and 3 bases, there was a span of 8 bases. The germline V gene encodes CDR1 MNHNS and CDR2 SASEGT. The CDR3 has 13 residues.